A selection of T cell receptor beta chains follows, all from one sample in a study of blood T cell repertoires in COVID-19. Produced via immunoSEQ multiplex PCR; TCRdb's table is partial and in-frame only. The table lists more than 85,000 clones, approximately 90% of them singletons, with approximately 1.7% in the top ten. The sample comprised peripheral blood. The receptors come from a man aged 55 to 70 with acute or convalescent COVID-19. Both conserved end residues are part of each CDR3. The D gene is left open where the match is weak. Where a row states a size, it is once, few, many or the class of an expanded clone; other rows omit it.

j_call | d_call | clone_size | v_call | cdr3_aa | cdr3_nt
TRBJ1-1 | - | - | TRBV9 | CASSVRPTSVEAFF | TGTGCCAGCAGCGTACGTCCAACCTCAGTTGAAGCTTTCTTT
TRBJ1-3 | - | - | TRBV7-8 | CASSPSSGNTIYF | TGTGCCAGCAGCCCGTCCTCTGGAAACACCATATATTTT
TRBJ2-7 | TRBD1 | - | TRBV10-3 | CAISDNRGYEQYF | TGTGCCATCAGTGACAACAGGGGATACGAGCAGTACTTC
TRBJ1-5 | - | once | TRBV7-8 | CASSLGGRGSNQPQHF | TGTGCCAGCAGCTTAGGGGGGAGGGGCAGCAATCAGCCCCAGCATTTT
TRBJ2-1 | TRBD1 | - | TRBV24-1 | CATRPGQGADEQFF | TGTGCCACCAGACCGGGACAGGGGGCCGATGAGCAGTTCTTC
TRBJ2-7 | - | - | TRBV11-2 | CASSWGLTFYEQYF | TGTGCCAGCAGTTGGGGACTGACATTTTACGAGCAGTACTTC
TRBJ2-1 | TRBD1 | - | TRBV27 | CASKTDRGRLNEQFF | TGTGCCAGCAAAACGGACAGGGGGCGCTTGAATGAGCAGTTCTTC
TRBJ2-4 | TRBD2 | once | TRBV4-2 | CASSQKAGAGNIQYF | TGTGCCAGCAGCCAAAAAGCGGGAGCCGGAAACATTCAGTACTTC
TRBJ2-2 | TRBD1 | - | TRBV9 | CASSAGTGAGELFF | TGTGCCAGCAGCGCCGGGACAGGGGCCGGGGAGCTGTTTTTT
TRBJ2-1 | - | - | TRBV9 | CASSTQWGEQFF | TGTGCCAGCAGCACCCAGTGGGGCGAGCAGTTCTTC
TRBJ2-3 | - | - | TRBV15 | CATSRGSGATDTQYF | TGTGCCACCAGCAGGGGATCGGGAGCCACAGATACGCAGTATTTT
TRBJ1-5 | - | - | TRBV7-9 | CASSPAGPDPPQHF | TGTGCCAGCAGCCCAGCAGGCCCCGACCCGCCCCAGCATTTT
TRBJ1-4 | TRBD1 | - | TRBV28 | CASAGTGREKLFF | TGTGCCAGCGCTGGGACAGGGAGGGAAAAACTGTTTTTT
TRBJ2-7 | TRBD2 | - | TRBV6-2/TRBV6-3 | CASSSAYLSGRTFEYEQYF | TGTGCCAGCAGTTCCGCCTACCTTAGCGGGAGGACCTTCGAGTACGAGCAGTACTTC
TRBJ2-2 | - | - | TRBV10-3 | CATALAQNTGELFF | TGTGCCACGGCCCTAGCGCAGAACACCGGGGAGCTGTTTTTT
TRBJ1-6 | - | - | TRBV7-9 | CASSFSQGTLHF | TGTGCCAGCAGCTTTTCCCAGGGAACCCTCCACTTT
TRBJ1-1 | TRBD1 | - | TRBV4-3 | CASSQRGDSPSGTEAFF | TGCGCCAGCAGCCAGCGTGGGGACAGCCCATCGGGGACTGAAGCTTTCTTT
TRBJ1-5 | - | - | TRBV7-2 | CASSLGGFNQPQHF | TGTGCCAGCAGCTTAGGAGGTTTTAATCAGCCCCAGCATTTT
TRBJ2-5 | - | - | TRBV21-1 | CASSGGKGQSGTQYF | TGTGCCAGCAGCGGAGGGAAGGGACAGTCAGGGACCCAGTACTTC
TRBJ2-7 | TRBD2 | - | TRBV19 | CASSPRPGSGRVYEQYF | TGTGCCAGTAGTCCCCGCCCGGGAAGCGGGAGAGTCTACGAGCAGTACTTC
TRBJ2-2 | TRBD1 | - | TRBV11-1 | CASSRQGASAGELFF | TGTGCCAGCAGCCGACAGGGGGCTTCGGCCGGGGAGCTGTTTTTT
TRBJ1-3 | - | once | TRBV5-6 | CASSSQGSYSGNTIYF | TGTGCCAGCAGCTCACAGGGAAGTTACTCTGGAAACACCATATATTTT
TRBJ2-7 | - | - | TRBV12-3/TRBV12-4 | CASSLAQAYEQYF | TGTGCCAGCAGTTTAGCGCAGGCGTACGAGCAGTACTTC
TRBJ2-1 | - | - | TRBV19 | CASSRKLNPGDEQFF | TGTGCCAGTAGTAGAAAATTAAATCCGGGAGATGAGCAGTTCTTC
TRBJ2-1 | TRBD2 | once | TRBV9 | CASSVGTSGSNEQFF | TGTGCCAGCAGCGTAGGGACAAGCGGGAGTAATGAGCAGTTCTTC
TRBJ2-7 | TRBD2 | - | TRBV25-1 | CASSEGLAGGLYEQYF | TGTGCCAGCAGTGAAGGACTAGCGGGAGGGTTATACGAGCAGTACTTC
TRBJ2-3 | TRBD2 | - | TRBV7-9 | CASSLGLAGMTDTQYF | TGTGCCAGCAGCTTGGGACTAGCGGGAATGACAGATACGCAGTATTTT
TRBJ2-1 | TRBD1 | - | TRBV5-1 | CASSLASRQGFSYNEQFF | TGCGCCAGCAGCTTGGCCTCTAGACAGGGGTTCTCCTACAATGAGCAGTTCTTC
TRBJ1-2 | TRBD1 | - | TRBV28 | CASSSPGQEYFGYTF | TGTGCCAGCAGTTCCCCCGGACAGGAGTATTTCGGCTACACCTTC
TRBJ2-5 | TRBD1 | - | TRBV7-8 | CASSPLQGALQETQYF | TGTGCCAGCAGTCCTCTGCAGGGGGCACTACAAGAGACCCAGTACTTC
TRBJ2-7 | TRBD2 | few | TRBV4-2 | CASSQRTSGGSYEQYF | TGTGCCAGCAGCCAACGGACTAGCGGGGGTAGCTACGAGCAGTACTTC
TRBJ1-1 | - | - | TRBV28 | CASSNTGNTEAFF | TGTGCCAGCAGCAATACAGGGAACACTGAAGCTTTCTTT
TRBJ2-7 | - | - | TRBV7-2 | CASSPVPGYEQYF | TGTGCCAGCAGCCCCGTCCCCGGCTACGAGCAGTACTTC
TRBJ1-6 | - | - | TRBV18 | CASSSQETNSPLHF | TGTGCCAGCTCATCACAGGAGACTAATTCACCCCTCCACTTT
TRBJ2-3 | TRBD2 | - | TRBV2 | CASSEGLAGETDTQYF | TGTGCCAGCAGTGAGGGTTTAGCGGGAGAGACAGATACGCAGTATTTT
TRBJ1-3 | - | - | TRBV7-6 | CASSSDRFSSGNTIYF | TGTGCCAGCAGCTCCGACAGGTTCAGCTCTGGAAACACCATATATTTT
TRBJ2-7 | - | - | TRBV27 | CASSLDLGSGPYEQYF | TGTGCCAGCAGTTTAGATTTAGGTAGCGGACCCTACGAGCAGTACTTC
TRBJ2-2 | - | - | TRBV9 | CASSVDGIAGELFF | TGTGCCAGCAGCGTAGACGGGATCGCCGGGGAGCTGTTTTTT
TRBJ2-3 | TRBD1 | - | TRBV19 | CATKGQGSDTQYF | TGTGCCACCAAGGGACAGGGTTCAGATACGCAGTATTTT
TRBJ2-7 | TRBD2 | - | TRBV6-5 | CASRSGRVSYEQYF | TGTGCCAGCAGAAGCGGGAGAGTCTCCTACGAGCAGTACTTC
TRBJ2-1 | - | - | TRBV11-3 | CASSLDPFGVREQFF | TGTGCCAGCAGCTTAGACCCCTTCGGGGTGCGGGAGCAGTTCTTC
TRBJ2-5 | TRBD1 | once | TRBV7-9 | CASSPRTGMETQYF | TGTGCCAGCAGCCCTCGGACAGGGATGGAGACCCAGTACTTC
TRBJ2-1 | - | once | TRBV2 | CARRNTSSYNEQFF | TGTGCCAGGAGAAATACGAGCTCCTACAATGAGCAGTTCTTC
TRBJ2-7 | TRBD1 | - | TRBV7-2 | CASSLSQGQGGEQYF | TGTGCCAGCAGCTTATCCCAGGGACAGGGAGGCGAGCAGTACTTC
TRBJ2-2 | - | - | TRBV7-9 | CASSQPPGTNTGELFF | TGTGCCAGCAGCCAACCTCCTGGGACTAACACCGGGGAGCTGTTTTTT
TRBJ1-1 | - | - | TRBV4-3 | CASSFGQPTEAFF | TGCGCCAGCAGTTTCGGACAGCCCACTGAAGCTTTCTTT
TRBJ2-7 | - | - | TRBV10-1 | CASSENLGYEQYF | TGCGCCAGCAGTGAGAATCTCGGCTACGAGCAGTACTTC
TRBJ2-7 | - | - | TRBV12-5 | CASGLGTKKQGDPSYEQYF | TGTGCTAGTGGTTTGGGCACTAAAAAACAGGGTGATCCCTCCTACGAGCAGTACTTC
TRBJ1-5 | TRBD1 | - | TRBV3-1/TRBV3-2 | CASSPGGNQPQHF | TGTGCCAGCAGCCCAGGGGGAAATCAGCCCCAGCATTTT
TRBJ2-3 | TRBD2 | - | TRBV15 | CATSTPSGKADTQYF | TGTGCCACCAGCACACCGAGCGGGAAAGCAGATACGCAGTATTTT
TRBJ1-1 | - | - | TRBV19 | CASSMEEGKAFF | TGTGCCAGTAGTATGGAGGAGGGGAAAGCTTTCTTT
TRBJ2-4 | - | - | TRBV5-1 | CASSLVRWKVGRTKNIQYF | TGCGCCAGCAGCTTGGTTAGGTGGAAGGTTGGGCGAACCAAAAACATTCAGTACTTC
TRBJ2-7 | TRBD1 | - | TRBV11-2 | CASSLGSDRVNEQYF | TGTGCCAGCAGCTTAGGGTCCGACAGGGTAAACGAGCAGTACTTC
TRBJ2-7 | TRBD1 | few | TRBV18 | CASSPRDSSYEQYF | TGTGCCAGCTCACCAAGGGACAGCTCCTACGAGCAGTACTTC
TRBJ1-2 | TRBD1 | - | TRBV13 | CASSPLDRVYGYTF | TGTGCCAGCAGCCCACTCGACAGGGTCTATGGCTACACCTTC
TRBJ2-7 | - | - | TRBV29-1 | CSVLDRHSYEQYF | TGCAGCGTTCTAGACAGGCACTCCTACGAGCAGTACTTC